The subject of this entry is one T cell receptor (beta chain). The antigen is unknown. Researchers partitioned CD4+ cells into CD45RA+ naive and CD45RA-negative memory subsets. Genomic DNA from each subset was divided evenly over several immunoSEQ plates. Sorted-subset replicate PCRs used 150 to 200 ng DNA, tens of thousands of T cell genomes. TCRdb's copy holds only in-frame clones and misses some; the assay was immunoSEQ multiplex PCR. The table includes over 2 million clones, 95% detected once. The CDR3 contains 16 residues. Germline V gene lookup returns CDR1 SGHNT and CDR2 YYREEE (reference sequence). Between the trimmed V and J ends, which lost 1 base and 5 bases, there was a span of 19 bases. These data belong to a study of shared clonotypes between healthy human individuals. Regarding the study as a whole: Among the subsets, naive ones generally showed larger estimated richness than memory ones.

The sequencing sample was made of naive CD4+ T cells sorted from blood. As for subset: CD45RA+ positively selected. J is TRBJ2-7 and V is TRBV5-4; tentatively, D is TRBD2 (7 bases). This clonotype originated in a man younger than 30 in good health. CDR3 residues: CASSLLRGGPSDEQYF. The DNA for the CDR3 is TGTGCCAGCAGCTTGTTAAGGGGGGGCCCTTCTGACGAGCAGTACTTC.